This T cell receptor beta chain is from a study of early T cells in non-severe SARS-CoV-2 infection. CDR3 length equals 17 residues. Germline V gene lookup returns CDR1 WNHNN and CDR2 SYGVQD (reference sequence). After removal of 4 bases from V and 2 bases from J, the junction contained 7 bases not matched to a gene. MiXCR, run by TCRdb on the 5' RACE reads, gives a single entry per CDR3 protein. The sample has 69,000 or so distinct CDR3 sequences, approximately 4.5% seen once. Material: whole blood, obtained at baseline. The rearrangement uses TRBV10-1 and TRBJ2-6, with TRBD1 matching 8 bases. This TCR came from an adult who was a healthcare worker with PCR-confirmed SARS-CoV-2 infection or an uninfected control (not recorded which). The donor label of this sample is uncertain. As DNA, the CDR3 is TGCGCCAGCAGTGGGGACAGGAACATCCCTGGGGCCAACGTCCTGACTTTC. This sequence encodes CASSGDRNIPGANVLTF.